This is a list of T cell receptor beta chains from one sample in a study of cytomegalovirus exposure and HLA in healthy donors. Repertoires were generated with immunoSEQ multiplex PCR, while TCRdb's copy carries only in-frame clones and drops some. The sample lists 150,000 to 200,000 clones, about 81% occurring once. Sample: PBMCs. These receptors were taken from a woman aged 25 to 45 in good health and CMV-seronegative. Both conserved end residues are part of each CDR3. Each record gives: clone size, V gene, J gene, D gene, CDR3 protein, CDR3 DNA. The D gene is left open where the match is weak. A row's size may be missing; if present it is once, few, many or a size class.

NA,TRBV27,TRBJ1-2,NA,CASSKTEVDYGYTF,TGTGCCAGCAGTAAGACAGAAGTGGACTATGGCTACACCTTC
NA,TRBV5-1,TRBJ1-4,NA,CASSLGGVGEKLFF,TGCGCCAGCAGCTTGGGCGGAGTAGGCGAAAAACTGTTTTTT
NA,TRBV5-1,TRBJ2-7,TRBD2,CASSSGLALLIEQYF,TGCGCCAGCAGCTCTGGACTAGCCCTTCTCATCGAGCAGTACTTC
once,TRBV11-2,TRBJ2-5,NA,CASSLGLGALQETQYF,TGTGCCAGCAGCTTAGGGCTGGGGGCCCTTCAAGAGACCCAGTACTTC
NA,TRBV6-5,TRBJ2-7,NA,CASRRPRGEQYF,TGTGCCAGCCGAAGACCACGGGGGGAGCAGTACTTC
NA,TRBV7-8,TRBJ2-1,TRBD2,CASSSRTSSFF,TGTGCCAGCAGCTCGAGGACTAGCAGCTTCTTC
NA,TRBV5-1,TRBJ2-1,TRBD1,CASSTRQGAALYNEQFF,TGCGCCAGCAGCACCCGACAGGGGGCAGCCTTATACAATGAGCAGTTCTTC
NA,TRBV6-5,TRBJ2-7,TRBD2,CASSFGSGGPFYEQYF,TGTGCCAGCAGTTTCGGTAGCGGGGGGCCGTTCTACGAGCAGTACTTC
once,TRBV5-1,TRBJ2-2,NA,CASTLLGGLDTGELFF,TGCGCCAGCACCCTGTTGGGGGGTTTGGACACCGGGGAGCTGTTTTTT
NA,TRBV5-1,TRBJ1-4,TRBD1,CASSRGGTAIRVATNEKLFF,TGCGCCAGCAGCCGAGGGGGCACAGCCATTAGAGTTGCAACTAATGAAAAACTGTTTTTT
NA,TRBV10-1,TRBJ2-2,TRBD2,CASREGPGTSKGGELFF,TGCGCCAGCAGGGAGGGCCCCGGGACTAGTAAAGGCGGGGAGCTGTTTTTT
NA,TRBV27,TRBJ2-5,NA,CASSHSPETQYF,TGTGCCAGCAGTCACTCGCCAGAGACCCAGTACTTC
once,TRBV28,TRBJ1-4,NA,CASSFLGATNEKLFF,TGTGCCAGCAGTTTTTTAGGAGCAACTAATGAAAAACTGTTTTTT
NA,TRBV5-4,TRBJ2-5,TRBD2,CASSLRGGQETQYF,TGTGCCAGCAGCCTACGGGGGGGTCAAGAGACCCAGTACTTC
NA,TRBV2,TRBJ2-6,TRBD1,CASSRGQGRSGANVLTF,TGTGCCAGCAGTAGAGGACAGGGTAGGTCTGGGGCCAACGTCCTGACTTTC
NA,TRBV19,TRBJ1-1,NA,CASNPRGVRGTEAFF,TGTGCCAGTAACCCCCGCGGAGTAAGAGGGACTGAAGCTTTCTTT
NA,TRBV30,TRBJ1-5,NA,CAWSGYLGNQPQHF,TGTGCCTGGAGTGGTTACTTGGGCAATCAGCCCCAGCATTTT
NA,TRBV11-2,TRBJ2-2,TRBD2,CASSGRGLAGSGELFF,TGTGCCAGCAGCGGGAGAGGACTAGCGGGGAGCGGGGAGCTGTTTTTT
NA,TRBV5-1,TRBJ1-1,TRBD1,CASSRDSLTEAFF,TGCGCCAGCAGTCGGGACAGCCTCACTGAAGCTTTCTTT
NA,TRBV6-5,TRBJ2-3,NA,CASSYGAGYDTQYF,TGTGCCAGCAGTTACGGGGCGGGATACGATACGCAGTATTTT
NA,TRBV9,TRBJ2-1,TRBD2,CASSVGAGENNEQFF,TGTGCCAGCAGCGTAGGGGCGGGAGAGAACAATGAGCAGTTCTTC
NA,TRBV6-5,TRBJ2-5,TRBD2,CASSYLGRERSKTQYF,TGTGCCAGCAGTTACTTGGGGCGGGAGCGGAGTAAGACCCAGTACTTC